This is a list of T cell receptor beta chains from one sample in a study of blood T cell repertoires in COVID-19. This table comes from immunoSEQ multiplex PCR, and its TCRdb copy is limited to in-frame clones, with some not included. The sample lists over 130,000 clones, around 85% occurring once. What was sequenced was peripheral blood. The receptors originated from a man aged 45-60 years with acute or convalescent COVID-19. Each CDR3 is given with its conserved first and last residue. Fields, in order: CDR3 protein, CDR3 DNA, J gene, V gene, D gene, clone size. A D gene is named only where the DNA matches it firmly. A clone size is listed for some rows: how often the clone was seen (once, few, many), or a class if it is expanded.

cdr3_aa: CAIREGTAIATQYF
cdr3_nt: TGTGCCATCAGAGAGGGGACAGCAATTGCGACGCAGTATTTT
j_call: TRBJ2-3
v_call: TRBV10-3
d_call: TRBD1
clone_size: .

cdr3_aa: CATSRDRGLGAYEQYF
cdr3_nt: TGTGCCACCAGCAGAGATCGGGGACTGGGAGCCTACGAGCAGTACTTC
j_call: TRBJ2-7
v_call: TRBV15
d_call: .
clone_size: .

cdr3_aa: CASSPPDRDPYEQYF
cdr3_nt: TGTGCCAGCAGCCCCCCCGACAGGGATCCCTACGAGCAGTACTTC
j_call: TRBJ2-7
v_call: TRBV5-8
d_call: TRBD1
clone_size: .

cdr3_aa: CASSLEFSTIYF
cdr3_nt: TGTGCCAGCAGCTTGGAGTTTAGCACCATATATTTT
j_call: TRBJ1-3
v_call: TRBV5-4
d_call: .
clone_size: .

cdr3_aa: CASSRSRYQETQYF
cdr3_nt: TGTGCCAGTAGTAGGTCGAGGTACCAAGAGACCCAGTACTTC
j_call: TRBJ2-5
v_call: TRBV19
d_call: .
clone_size: .

cdr3_aa: CASAGGYQPQHF
cdr3_nt: TGTGCCAGTGCCGGGGGTTATCAGCCCCAGCATTTT
j_call: TRBJ1-5
v_call: TRBV19
d_call: .
clone_size: .

cdr3_aa: CASRDRGTQYF
cdr3_nt: TGTGCCAGCAGAGATCGAGGTACGCAGTATTTT
j_call: TRBJ2-3
v_call: TRBV5-6
d_call: .
clone_size: few

cdr3_aa: CASSPTNGYNEQFF
cdr3_nt: TGTGCCAGCAGTCCGACTAACGGGTACAATGAGCAGTTCTTC
j_call: TRBJ2-1
v_call: TRBV2
d_call: .
clone_size: .

cdr3_aa: CASSIRGEKLFF
cdr3_nt: TGTGCCAGTAGTATACGGGGGGAAAAACTGTTTTTT
j_call: TRBJ1-4
v_call: TRBV19
d_call: .
clone_size: .

cdr3_aa: CSVAPGTGENEQYF
cdr3_nt: TGCAGCGTCGCTCCCGGGACAGGGGAGAACGAGCAGTACTTC
j_call: TRBJ2-7
v_call: TRBV29-1
d_call: TRBD1
clone_size: .

cdr3_aa: CASSQDVRGGRYNEQFF
cdr3_nt: TGCGCCAGCAGCCAAGACGTCCGAGGGGGCCGGTACAATGAGCAGTTCTTC
j_call: TRBJ2-1
v_call: TRBV4-1
d_call: TRBD1
clone_size: .

cdr3_aa: CASSSSGTGNTGELFF
cdr3_nt: TGTGCCAGCAGCTCCTCCGGGACAGGGAACACCGGGGAGCTGTTTTTT
j_call: TRBJ2-2
v_call: TRBV7-6
d_call: TRBD1
clone_size: .

cdr3_aa: CASSQEGQGGDTQYF
cdr3_nt: TGTGCCAGCAGCCAAGAGGGACAGGGGGGAGATACGCAGTATTTT
j_call: TRBJ2-3
v_call: TRBV3-1/TRBV3-2
d_call: TRBD1
clone_size: .

cdr3_aa: CASSTPERPGLAGDIVLGEQYF
cdr3_nt: TGTGCCAGCAGCACACCCGAGCGTCCGGGACTAGCGGGAGATATAGTCTTAGGCGAGCAGTACTTC
j_call: TRBJ2-7
v_call: TRBV7-3
d_call: TRBD2
clone_size: .

cdr3_aa: CASSEVEAVGTQYF
cdr3_nt: TGTGCCAGCAGTGAAGTTGAGGCCGTCGGGACCCAGTACTTC
j_call: TRBJ2-5
v_call: TRBV6-1
d_call: .
clone_size: once